The 22 T cell receptor beta chains given below trace back to one sample, sequenced in a study of T cell clones after liver transplantation (dated by TCRdb to between 2018 and 2020). The library came from the immunoSEQ multiplex PCR assay. In its TCRdb copy, this immuneACCESS table keeps in-frame sequences only and misses some clones. Where compared with another copy, unresolved V genes explain less than half of these, and the others have no known cause. The sample table holds tens of thousands of clones, of which 90% were seen once. Roughly 3% of the sample is taken by the ten largest. Explained via the paper, the time point label denotes: pre-transplant. Sequenced material: CD4+ T cells from blood, taken before liver transplant. These receptors came from a human donor who received a liver transplant.

The chain links TRBV19 to TRBJ1-4; 7 bases match TRBD1. V was pared by 6 bases and J by 8 bases, with 9 bases of the junction left unmatched. Germline-derived CDR1 and CDR2 are LNHDA and SQIVND (reference sequence). The CDR3 runs 14 residues. CDR3 coding DNA: TGTGCCAGTAGCCGGACAGGATCCGAAGAAAAACTGTTTTTT. Translating it yields CASSRTGSEEKLFF.

V usage is TRBV7-9 and J usage is TRBJ1-4, with D uncertain. Trimming pared 1 base from V and 0 bases from J, leaving 6 bases between. Germline CDR1 and CDR2: SEHNR and FQNEAQ (reference sequence). This CDR3 region has 15 residues. CDR3 amino acids: CASSLGATTNEKLFF. The CDR3 DNA reads as TGTGCCAGCAGCTTAGGGGCAACAACTAATGAAAAACTGTTTTTT.

The chain joins TRBV27 to TRBJ1-2, with 10 bases identical to TRBD1. This CDR3 is 15 amino acids long. Germline V gene lookup returns CDR1 MNHEY and CDR2 SMNVEV (reference sequence). Losses at the gene ends were 4 bases for V and 5 bases for J; bases not matched to a gene: 7. Here the CDR3 DNA reads TGTGCCAGCAGTTCTGACAGGGGGCTCGGTTATGGCTACACCTTC. Its protein product is CASSSDRGLGYGYTF.

The chain combines TRBV5-6 with TRBJ2-7; no definite D call. This CDR3 is built from 13 residues. In germline, CDR1 is SGHDT, CDR2 YYEEEE. V lost 4 bases, J lost 5 bases, and 13 bases lay in between. The CDR3, as DNA: TGTGCCAGCAGCCGGAAGTCGGGCCACGAGCAGTACTTC. This sequence encodes CASSRKSGHEQYF.

This chain uses TRBV5-5 with TRBJ1-2, with TRBD1 matching 7 bases. CDR1 is SGHKS, CDR2 YYEKEE, per germline (reference sequence). CDR3 length equals 13 residues. J was trimmed by 4 bases and V by 5 bases; bases with no gene match: 5. CDR3 in DNA: TGTGCCAGCAGTTTAGAGGGGGCCTATGGCTACACCTTC. This sequence encodes CASSLEGAYGYTF.

V gene TRBV19 combines with J gene TRBJ2-4, with TRBD1 matching over 8 bases. The CDR3 runs 15 residues. V lost 5 bases to trimming and J lost 4 bases; unmatched junction nucleotides: 7. The germline CDR1 and CDR2 sequences are LNHDA and SQIVND (reference sequence). The DNA of the CDR3 is TGTGCCAGTAGTGGCACCGGGACAGGAAAAAACATTCAGTACTTC. Translating gives CASSGTGTGKNIQYF.

About this clone itself: Here the CDR3 omits its conserved ending phenylalanine or tryptophan, so a read error is the likely source. The DNA is left out, because the CDR3 cannot be placed on it with certainty; the CDR3 is given as TCRdb lists it. The chain carries TRBV4-1 and TRBJ1-1. Germline CDR1 is MGHRA and CDR2 is YSYEKL. The CDR3 is 11 amino acids in total, end residues counted. The CDR3 reads CASSRPGHREG.

The chain's CDR3 is CASSLGGRRETGELFF. The CDR3 nucleotides read TGTGCCAGCAGCTTAGGGGGCCGGCGGGAGACCGGGGAGCTGTTTTTT. The chain couples TRBV11-3 to TRBJ2-2, with 7 bases fitting TRBD2. The CDR3 spans 16 residues. Unmatched junction bases numbered 7, after V lost 1 base and J lost 5 bases. Germline V gene data show CDR1 as SGHNT and CDR2 as YENEEA. Full variable domain (missing parts from reference TRBV11-3 and TRBJ2-2): EAGVVQSPRYKIIEKKQPVAFWCNPISGHNTLYWYLQNLGQGPELLIRYENEEAVDDSQLPKDRFSAERLKGVDSTLKIQPAELGDSAVYLCASSLGGRRETGELFFGEGSRLTVL.

This rearrangement joins TRBV7-8 to TRBJ2-1; D unclear. V was clipped by 6 bases and J by 8 bases, with 23 bases between them. The CDR3 is 16 residues long. Germline V lookup: CDR1 SGHVS, CDR2 FQNEAQ. The CDR3 reads CASRPTALGFSHEQFF. As DNA, the CDR3 is TGTGCCAGCAGACCCACCGCCCTAGGGTTTTCTCATGAGCAGTTCTTC.

The chain couples TRBV7-9 to TRBJ2-1; the match to TRBD2 covers 9 bases. The CDR3 covers 18 residues. V lost 5 bases and J lost 5; bases outside the gene matches: 16. Per the germline V gene, CDR1 is SEHNR and CDR2 is FQNEAQ (reference sequence). Written as DNA, the CDR3 is TGTGCCAGCAGCGGAGAGGGTGCGGGAGGGGTTATCGACAATGAGCAGTTCTTC. This gives the protein CASSGEGAGGVIDNEQFF.

The chain links TRBV18 to TRBJ2-7; either TRBD1 or TRBD2 may fit D (5 bases each). Trimming removed 4 bases at V and 4 bases at J, with 17 bases between. The CDR3 contains 15 residues. Looked up from germline, CDR1 is KGHSH and CDR2 is LQKENI. CDR3 bases: TGTGCCAGCTCACTAAAATCTTGGGGGAGTTACGAGCAGTACTTC. Amino acid sequence: CASSLKSWGSYEQYF.

The chain is built from TRBV11-3 and TRBJ1-2; D possibly corresponds to TRBD1 (5 bases). Germline CDR1 is SGHNT and CDR2 is YENEEA. Trimming cost V 5 bases and J 5 bases, with 15 bases left between them. This CDR3 has 14 amino acids. CDR3 DNA sequence: TGTGCCAGCAGCCCGACCCAATGGGGGTATGGCTACACCTTC. Its translation: CASSPTQWGYGYTF. Using reference TRBV11-3 and TRBJ1-2 for the parts outside the CDR3, the full variable domain is EAGVVQSPRYKIIEKKQPVAFWCNPISGHNTLYWYLQNLGQGPELLIRYENEEAVDDSQLPKDRFSAERLKGVDSTLKIQPAELGDSAVYLCASSPTQWGYGYTFGSGTRLTVV.

The CDR3 reads CASSRALASRANEQFF. The CDR3 DNA reads as TGTGCCAGCAGCCGCGCCTTGGCTAGCAGGGCCAATGAGCAGTTCTTC. The V gene is TRBV11-3, the J gene TRBJ2-1; D possibly matches TRBD1 or TRBD2 (5 bases each). The germline CDR1 and CDR2 sequences are SGHNT and YENEEA. The CDR3 consists of 16 residues. V dropped 5 bases and J dropped 6 bases, with 20 bases sitting between them.

The rearrangement uses TRBV18 and TRBJ1-4, with a possible D match to TRBD1 (6 bases). CDR1 and CDR2 from the germline V gene are KGHSH and LQKENI. The CDR3 has 15 residues. V was trimmed by 1 base and J by 7 bases, leaving 13 bases between them. In nucleotides, the CDR3 is TGTGCCAGCTCACCACGTTTTGCAGGGGCTGAAAAACTGTTTTTT. Protein product: CASSPRFAGAEKLFF.

The chain recombines TRBV28 with TRBJ2-1; 8 nucleotides line up with TRBD1. Looked up from germline, CDR1 is MDHEN and CDR2 is SYDVKM. The CDR3 sequence is 16 residues long. V was pared by 6 bases and J by 7 bases, with 14 bases of the junction left unmatched. The CDR3 here is CASRPRTGRPGNEQFF. CDR3 DNA: TGTGCCAGCAGACCCCGGACAGGGCGACCGGGGAATGAGCAGTTCTTC.

The rearrangement joins TRBV2 to TRBJ1-5, with D perhaps TRBD1 (5 bases). In germline, CDR1 is SNHLY, CDR2 FYNNEI. V lost 6 bases and J lost 5, with 11 bases in between. This CDR3 has 13 residues. Written as DNA, the CDR3 is TGTGCCAGCAGACAGGAGAGAGATCAGCCCCAGCATTTT. Its protein product is CASRQERDQPQHF.

The chain links TRBV28 to TRBJ2-5; 7 bases fit TRBD2. Trimming at V came to 2 bases and at J to 8 bases, leaving 8 bases not matched to a gene. CDR3 size: 14 residues. Germline CDR1 MDHEN, CDR2 SYDVKM. This CDR3 is CASSLPGSGATQYF. The CDR3 DNA sequence: TGTGCCAGCAGTTTACCTGGAAGCGGGGCAACCCAGTACTTC. The full variable domain, rest sourced from reference TRBV28 and TRBJ2-5, is DVKVTQSSRYLVKRTGEKVFLECVQDMDHENMFWYRQDPGLGLRLIYFSYDVKMKEKGDIPEGYSVSREKKERFSLILESASTNQTSMYLCASSLPGSGATQYFGPGTRLLVL.

The chain employs TRBV4-3 and TRBJ2-5; possible D gene TRBD2, 6 bases. The V gene's germline CDR1 is LGHNA and CDR2 YSLEER. The V and J ends lost 0 bases and 4 bases respectively, with 18 bases between them. The CDR3 is 17 amino acids. CDR3 in amino acids: CASSQEASGSFGETQYF. CDR3 sequence (DNA): TGCGCCAGCAGCCAAGAGGCAAGCGGGTCTTTCGGAGAGACCCAGTACTTC.

This clone was seen only once. The CDR3 DNA sequence: TGTGCCTGGAGTCGGACAGGGCTCTACGAGCAGTACTTC. Its translation is CAWSRTGLYEQYF. The gene calls are TRBV30 and TRBJ2-7; 8 bases fit TRBD1. The ends lost 2 bases at V and 3 bases at J; junction bases unmatched: 3. This CDR3 has 13 residues. The V gene's germline CDR1 is GTSNPN and CDR2 SVGIG (reference sequence).

The CDR3 region is CASSATLLAKNIQYF. CDR3 DNA sequence: TGTGCCAGCAGTGCTACGTTGCTAGCCAAAAACATTCAGTACTTC. The chain employs TRBV2 and TRBJ2-4; D is undetermined. The germline gives CDR1 SNHLY, CDR2 FYNNEI. V shed 4 bases and J shed 0 bases, with 10 bases lying between them. CDR3 length: 15 amino acids.

The chain combines TRBV6-1 with TRBJ2-1; TRBD2 matches 7 bases. The junction had 4 bases not matched to a gene; V was cut back by 2 bases and J by 6 bases. The V gene's germline CDR1 is MNHNS and CDR2 SASEGT. This CDR3 has 14 amino acids. CDR3 sequence reads: CASSEYRGVNEQFF. CDR3 nucleotides: TGTGCCAGCAGTGAATACCGGGGGGTCAATGAGCAGTTCTTC.

This clone was detected once. The chain recombines TRBV10-1 with TRBJ2-1, with 14 bases aligning to TRBD2. The J segment lost 3 bases and the V segment lost 6 bases, leaving 4 bases of the junction unmatched. The CDR3 length is 16 residues. In germline, CDR1 is WNHNN, CDR2 SYGVQD (reference sequence). The CDR3 sequence is CASSSGTSGSYNEQFF. The CDR3 region has the DNA TGCGCCAGCAGCTCCGGGACTAGCGGGAGCTACAATGAGCAGTTCTTC.